Listed here is a single TCR beta chain. Assay used: immunoSEQ multiplex PCR; TCRdb lists only in-frame clones, some missing. The data hold about 310,000 clones, with roughly 91% observed a single time. CDR1 GTSNPN and CDR2 SVGIG come from the germline V gene (reference sequence). There are 11 residues in the CDR3. Trimming removed 6 bases from V and 6 bases from J, with 11 bases in between. This sample is drawn from a study of blood T cell repertoires in COVID-19. Sequencing used PBMCs or T cells enriched from blood (not recorded which). The source of this sequence is a woman aged 30 to 39 who had recovered from COVID-19. V usage is TRBV30 and J usage is TRBJ1-1; D remains ambiguous. The CDR3 bases are TGTGCCTGTACGGACTTATCTGAAGCTTTCTTT. As protein: CACTDLSEAFF.